The 15 T cell receptor beta chains in this list originate from one sample, sequenced in a study of cytomegalovirus exposure and HLA in healthy donors. PCR involved 60 Vbeta and 13 Jbeta primers. The repertoire was sequenced with immunoSEQ multiplex PCR; TCRdb's copy has only in-frame clones and lacks some. The table records about 140,000 clones, 80% of them present only once. The sample was PBMCs. The source of these receptors is a man aged 35 to 55 in good health and CMV-seronegative.

In this sample, this clone turned up once. This chain joins TRBV9 and TRBJ1-2, with D perhaps matching TRBD1 (5 bases). V was clipped by 0 bases and J by 3 bases, with 12 bases between them. The CDR3 covers 15 residues. The germline V gene has CDR1 SGDLS and CDR2 YYNGEE. Here the CDR3 reads CASSVEGEEYYGYTF. CDR3 DNA: TGTGCCAGCAGCGTAGAAGGGGAGGAGTACTATGGCTACACCTTC.

The chain employs TRBV19 and TRBJ1-1; D is unresolved. The germline V and J ends were trimmed by 6 bases and 0 bases, with 5 bases remaining between them. From germline, CDR1 is LNHDA and CDR2 SQIVND (reference sequence). CDR3 length: 12 amino acids. This CDR3 reads CASSPMNTEAFF. In DNA form, the CDR3 reads TGTGCCAGTAGCCCCATGAACACTGAAGCTTTCTTT.

This clone was seen once. The genes are TRBV6-5 and TRBJ1-2; TRBD1 matches at 7 bases. Germline-derived CDR1 and CDR2 are MNHEY and SVGAGI. J was trimmed by 8 bases and V by 7 bases; bases with no gene match: 7. The CDR3 loop spans 12 amino acids. As DNA, the CDR3 is TGTGCCAGCACCCAGACAGGGAGCGGCTACACCTTC. It encodes CASTQTGSGYTF.

The chain combines TRBV19 with TRBJ2-7, with TRBD1 matching 11 bases. Trimming at V came to 6 bases and at J to 3 bases, leaving 7 bases not matched to a gene. The CDR3 totals 15 residues. CDR1 and CDR2 (germline): LNHDA, SQIVND (reference sequence). The CDR3 DNA sequence: TGTGCCAGTAGGGATGCCGGGACAGGGGGCTACGAGCAGTACTTC. Translation gives CASRDAGTGGYEQYF. Complete variable domain (other parts from reference TRBV19 and TRBJ2-7): DGGITQSPKYLFRKEGQNVTLSCEQNLNHDAMYWYRQDPGQGLRLIYYSQIVNDFQKGDIAEGYSVSREKKESFPLTVTSAQKNPTAFYLCASRDAGTGGYEQYFGPGTRLTVT.

The chain employs TRBV30 and TRBJ1-2; 11 bases fit TRBD1. With V trimmed by 5 bases and J by 6 bases, 17 bases remained unmatched. Germline V gene sequence: CDR1 GTSNPN, CDR2 SVGIG (reference sequence). This CDR3 contains 17 residues. Here the CDR3 reads CAWGAGRTGGGPNGYTF. In DNA form, the CDR3 reads TGTGCCTGGGGGGCCGGGCGGACAGGGGGCGGTCCCAATGGCTACACCTTC.

This rearrangement joins TRBV6-1 to TRBJ1-5; 7 positions agree with TRBD1. The length of the CDR3 is 14 residues. In germline, CDR1 is MNHNS, CDR2 SASEGT. V lost 4 bases to trimming and J lost 6 bases; unmatched junction nucleotides: 6. CDR3 sequence (DNA): TGTGCCAGCAGTGCAACAGGGGTCGGTCAGCCCCAGCATTTT. Translation gives CASSATGVGQPQHF.

About this clone itself: Other DNA sequences of this sample code for an identical CDR3. This sequence joins TRBV5-1 and TRBJ1-1, with TRBD1 identical over 10 bases. Germline V lookup: CDR1 SGHRS, CDR2 YFSETQ. Losses at the gene ends were 4 bases for V and 2 bases for J; bases not matched to a gene: 5. The CDR3 has 15 amino acids. The CDR3 is CASSPDRGRNTEAFF. DNA of the CDR3: TGCGCCAGCAGCCCCGACAGGGGGCGAAACACTGAAGCTTTCTTT. The complete variable domain, with remaining parts taken from reference TRBV5-1 and TRBJ1-1, reads KAGVTQTPRYLIKTRGQQVTLSCSPISGHRSVSWYQQTPGQGLQFLFEYFSETQRNKGNFPGRFSGRQFSNSRSEMNVSTLELGDSALYLCASSPDRGRNTEAFFGQGTRLTVV.

The genes are TRBV9 and TRBJ2-7, with D maybe TRBD2 (7 bases). Trimming left V 0 bases short and J 4 bases short, with 14 bases between. The CDR3 length is 15 residues. Germline-derived CDR1 and CDR2 are SGDLS and YYNGEE. The DNA of the CDR3 is TGTGCCAGCAGCGTAGTCCCGGGGGGCCTATACGAGCAGTACTTC. The encoded protein is CASSVVPGGLYEQYF.

This chain joins TRBV27 and TRBJ2-7; TRBD2 matches at 8 bases. CDR1 and CDR2 from the germline V gene are MNHEY and SMNVEV (reference sequence). V trimming: 7 bases; J trimming: 2 bases; junction bases outside the gene matches: 10. CDR3 length equals 15 residues. The CDR3: CASTLKAGGPYEQYF. The CDR3 DNA reads as TGTGCCAGCACCCTAAAGGCGGGGGGCCCCTACGAGCAGTACTTC.

The chain employs TRBV27 and TRBJ1-2; no clear D. The CDR3 consists of 14 residues. The germline V gene has CDR1 MNHEY and CDR2 SMNVEV (reference sequence). V was cut by 3 bases and J by 4 bases, with 12 bases left in between. The CDR3: CASSLSGSPYGYTF. CDR3 nucleotide sequence: TGTGCCAGCAGTTTGTCGGGGTCCCCCTATGGCTACACCTTC.

This rearrangement joins TRBV2 to TRBJ2-5; D gene ambiguous. The CDR3 has 14 amino acids. Per the germline V gene, CDR1 is SNHLY and CDR2 is FYNNEI. The V gene lost 7 bases and the J gene lost 3 bases, with 15 bases spanning the gap. The DNA for the CDR3 is TGTGCCAGCAATCGCCGCGGTCTCGAAGAGACCCAGTACTTC. Residues: CASNRRGLEETQYF.

The chain combines TRBV5-4 with TRBJ2-7, with TRBD1 identical over 12 bases. Germline CDR1 is SGHNT and CDR2 is YYREEE (reference sequence). The J segment lost 6 bases and the V segment lost 4 bases, leaving 8 bases of the junction unmatched. The CDR3 is made up of 15 amino acids. The CDR3 DNA reads as TGTGCCAGCAGCAACCGGGACAGGGGGCCCGGCGAGCAGTACTTC. It specifies CASSNRDRGPGEQYF.

The chain couples TRBV10-3 to TRBJ2-7; no clear D gene. Trimming stripped 10 bases from V and 3 bases from J, with 7 bases between. Germline values: CDR1 ENHRY, CDR2 SYGVKD. The CDR3 has 10 amino acids. The CDR3 reads CATRDYEQYF. The CDR3 DNA reads TGTGCCACGCGCGACTACGAGCAGTACTTC.

This chain links TRBV30 with TRBJ1-6; 8 nucleotides line up with TRBD1. V lost 5 bases and J lost 9; bases outside the gene matches: 9. The CDR3 covers 14 residues. The germline V gene encodes CDR1 GTSNPN and CDR2 SVGIG (reference sequence). CDR3 sequence (DNA): TGTGCCTGGGCCAGGACAGGGCGAGGTTCACCCCTCCACTTT. This sequence encodes CAWARTGRGSPLHF.

As regards this clone: Other nucleotide sequences in the sample specify the same CDR3. The V call is TRBV5-5, the J call TRBJ2-7, with D uncertain. V was shortened by 0 bases and J by 1 base, with 5 bases between the two germline ends. CDR3 length equals 13 residues. Germline CDR1 SGHKS, CDR2 YYEKEE (reference sequence). The CDR3 DNA is TGTGCCAGCAGCTTGGCGGTTTCCTACGAGCAGTACTTC. Its protein is CASSLAVSYEQYF.